These 8 T cell receptor beta chains came from one sample sequenced in a study of CD8 T cells in ankylosing spondylitis. TCRdb used MiXCR to reprocess the 5' RACE reads, holding one entry per CDR3 protein. The table has 250,000 to 300,000 distinct CDR3 sequences, over 15% seen once. Sequencing used blood, either unsorted or a sorted T cell fraction (not recorded which). The receptors were sampled from a male donor with ankylosing spondylitis or in good health (not recorded which).

This clonotype was seen only a few times. The CDR3 protein is CSARDMGTGGYYNSPLHF. The CDR3 DNA is TGCAGTGCTAGAGATATGGGGACAGGCGGATATTATAATTCACCCCTCCACTTT. The V call is TRBV20-1, the J call TRBJ1-6, with TRBD1 identical over 8 bases. J lost 4 bases, V lost 0 bases, and 11 bases had no gene match. CDR3 size: 18 residues. In germline, CDR1 is DFQATT, CDR2 SNEGSKA (reference sequence).

This chain uses TRBV27 with TRBJ2-5, with 10 bases matching TRBD1. The length of the CDR3 is 16 residues. Germline CDR1 MNHEY, CDR2 SMNVEV (reference sequence). The trim removed 5 bases at V and 5 bases at J, leaving 11 bases unmatched. CDR3 nucleotide sequence: TGTGCCAGCAGTCCGGGGACAGGGGAGGTTTGGGAGACCCAGTACTTC. Its protein product is CASSPGTGEVWETQYF.

This clonotype was seen a handful of times. The chain joins TRBV2 to TRBJ2-5; TRBD1 agrees at 7 bases. Losses at the gene ends were 10 bases for V and 2 bases for J; bases not matched to a gene: 10. Germline CDR1 SNHLY, CDR2 FYNNEI. The CDR3 totals 14 residues. The CDR3 loop is CATMLGGPQETQYF. DNA of the CDR3: TGTGCCACCATGCTAGGGGGCCCTCAAGAGACCCAGTACTTC.

The V gene is TRBV12-3 or TRBV12-4, the J gene TRBJ2-1; weak D call: TRBD1 (5 bases). The V end was cut by 3 bases, the J end by 4 bases, with 25 bases between. The CDR3 extends over 19 amino acids. The DNA of the CDR3 is TGTGCCAGCAGTTTCCGCATGTGGGGCCCTGGATCCGCGTACAATGAGCAGTTCTTC. This codes for CASSFRMWGPGSAYNEQFF.

The chain employs TRBV28 and TRBJ2-7, with D perhaps TRBD1 or TRBD2 (5 bases each). This CDR3 is built from 12 residues. Germline CDR1 is MDHEN and CDR2 is SYDVKM. V was cut by 8 bases and J by 3 bases, with 11 bases left in between. For the CDR3, the DNA is TGTGCCAGCGGGGGACGGAGCTACGAGCAGTACGTC. Residues: CASGGRSYEQYV.

V gene TRBV10-1 combines with J gene TRBJ1-2, with D perhaps TRBD1 (6 bases). The CDR3 runs 16 residues. CDR1 WNHNN and CDR2 SYGVQD come from the germline V gene (reference sequence). The germline V and J ends were trimmed by 2 bases and 8 bases, with 21 bases remaining between them. Written as DNA, the CDR3 is TGCGCCAGCAGTGAGACCCCGACAGGTTTTCGGGGAGGCTACACCTTC. Translated: CASSETPTGFRGGYTF.

The V gene is TRBV18, the J gene TRBJ2-5, with D tentatively TRBD2 (5 bases). The CDR3 is made up of 14 amino acids. Deletions cut 0 bases from V and 2 bases from J, with 7 bases between. Germline V gives CDR1 KGHSH, CDR2 LQKENI. The CDR3 here is CASSPPGRQETQYF. In DNA, the CDR3 is TGTGCCAGCTCACCACCGGGGAGACAAGAGACCCAGTACTTC.

This clonotype occurred once. The chain joins TRBV14 to TRBJ1-1; 8 bases line up with TRBD1. There are 13 residues in the CDR3. Looked up from germline, CDR1 is SGHDN and CDR2 is FVKESK. With V trimmed by 4 bases and J by 9 bases, 7 bases remained unmatched. This chain's CDR3 is CASSPDRVVKAFF. The CDR3, as DNA: TGTGCCAGCAGCCCGGACAGGGTGGTCAAAGCTTTCTTT. Combining the CDR3 with reference TRBV14 and TRBJ1-1 gives the whole variable domain EAGVTQFPSHSVIEKGQTVTLRCDPISGHDNLYWYRRVMGKEIKFLLHFVKESKQDESGMPNNRFLAERTGGTYSTLKVQPAELEDSGVYFCASSPDRVVKAFFGQGTRLTVV.